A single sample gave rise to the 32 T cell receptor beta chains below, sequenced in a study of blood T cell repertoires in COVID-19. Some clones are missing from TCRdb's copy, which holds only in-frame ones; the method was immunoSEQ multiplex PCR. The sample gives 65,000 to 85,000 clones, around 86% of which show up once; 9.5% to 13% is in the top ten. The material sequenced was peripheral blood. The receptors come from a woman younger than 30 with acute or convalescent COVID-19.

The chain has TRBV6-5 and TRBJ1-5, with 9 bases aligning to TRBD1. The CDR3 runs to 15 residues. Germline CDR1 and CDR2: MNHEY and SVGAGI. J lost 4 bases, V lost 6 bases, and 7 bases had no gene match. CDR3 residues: CASRTTGTGNQPQHF. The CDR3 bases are TGTGCCAGCAGGACAACCGGGACAGGGAATCAGCCCCAGCATTTT.

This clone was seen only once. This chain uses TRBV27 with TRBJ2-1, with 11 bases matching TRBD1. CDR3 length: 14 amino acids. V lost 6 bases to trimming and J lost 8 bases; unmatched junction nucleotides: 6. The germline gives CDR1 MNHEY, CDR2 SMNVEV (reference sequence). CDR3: CASSGTGGWDEQFF. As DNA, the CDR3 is TGTGCCAGCAGCGGGACAGGGGGTTGGGATGAGCAGTTCTTC.

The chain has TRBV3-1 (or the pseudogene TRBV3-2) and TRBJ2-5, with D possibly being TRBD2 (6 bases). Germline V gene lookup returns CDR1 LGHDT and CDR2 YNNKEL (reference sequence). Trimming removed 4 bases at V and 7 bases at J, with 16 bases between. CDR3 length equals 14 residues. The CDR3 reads CASSRPGGSRTQYF. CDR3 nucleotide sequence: TGTGCCAGCAGCCGCCCTGGGGGGTCAAGGACCCAGTACTTC.

The CDR3 loop is CASSERQASNQPQHF. In DNA, the CDR3 is TGTGCCAGCAGCGAGAGACAGGCGAGCAATCAGCCCCAGCATTTT. The chain links TRBV27 to TRBJ1-5, with D possibly being TRBD1 (6 bases). Germline V lookup: CDR1 MNHEY, CDR2 SMNVEV (reference sequence). The CDR3 contains 15 residues. V was shortened by 6 bases and J by 1 base, with 13 bases between the two germline ends.

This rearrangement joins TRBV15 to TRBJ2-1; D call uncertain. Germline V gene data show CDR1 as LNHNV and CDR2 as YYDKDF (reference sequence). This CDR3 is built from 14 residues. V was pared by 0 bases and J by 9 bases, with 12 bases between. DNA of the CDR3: TGTGCCACCAGCAGAGAAGCCCTGAACGGTGAGCAGTTCTTC. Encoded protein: CATSREALNGEQFF.

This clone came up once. The CDR3 bases are TGTGCCAGCAGCTTAAGCGGCAGTCGAAACACTGAAGCTTTCTTT. Translating gives CASSLSGSRNTEAFF. The chain has TRBV11-2 and TRBJ1-1; D is unclear. Germline values: CDR1 SGHAT, CDR2 FQNNGV. Trimming took 2 bases from V and 2 from J, leaving 12 bases between them. The CDR3 covers 15 residues.

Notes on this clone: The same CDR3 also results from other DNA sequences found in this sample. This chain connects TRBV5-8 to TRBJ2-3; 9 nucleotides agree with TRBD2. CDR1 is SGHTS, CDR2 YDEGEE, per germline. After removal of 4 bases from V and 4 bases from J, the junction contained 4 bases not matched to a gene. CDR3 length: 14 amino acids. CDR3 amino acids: CASSGAGGADTQYF. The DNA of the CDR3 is TGTGCCAGCAGCGGAGCGGGGGGAGCAGATACGCAGTATTTT.

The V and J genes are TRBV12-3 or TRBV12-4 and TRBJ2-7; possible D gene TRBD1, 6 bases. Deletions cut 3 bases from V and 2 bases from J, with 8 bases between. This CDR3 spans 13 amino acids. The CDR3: CASSFGQTYEQYF. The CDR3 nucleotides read TGTGCCAGCAGTTTCGGACAGACCTACGAGCAGTACTTC.

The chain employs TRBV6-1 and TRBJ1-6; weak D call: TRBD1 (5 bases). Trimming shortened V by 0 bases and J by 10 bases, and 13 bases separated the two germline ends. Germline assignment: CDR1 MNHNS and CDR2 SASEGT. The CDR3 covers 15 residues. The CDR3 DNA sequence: TGTGCCAGCAGTGAAGCGCTTCCAGGGTGGTCACCCCTCCACTTT. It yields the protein CASSEALPGWSPLHF.

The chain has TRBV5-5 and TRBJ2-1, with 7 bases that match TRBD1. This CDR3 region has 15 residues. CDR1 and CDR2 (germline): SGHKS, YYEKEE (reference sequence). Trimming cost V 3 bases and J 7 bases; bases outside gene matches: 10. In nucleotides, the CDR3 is TGTGCCAGCAGCTCGGGACACAGGGGAGTTAATGAGCAGTTCTTC. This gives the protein CASSSGHRGVNEQFF.

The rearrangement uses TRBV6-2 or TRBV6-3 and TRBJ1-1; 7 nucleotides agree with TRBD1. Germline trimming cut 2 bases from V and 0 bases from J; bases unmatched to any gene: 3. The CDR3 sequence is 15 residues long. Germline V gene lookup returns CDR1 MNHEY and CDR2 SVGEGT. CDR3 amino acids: CASSYLTGLNTEAFF. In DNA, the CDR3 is TGTGCCAGCAGTTACCTGACAGGGTTGAACACTGAAGCTTTCTTT.

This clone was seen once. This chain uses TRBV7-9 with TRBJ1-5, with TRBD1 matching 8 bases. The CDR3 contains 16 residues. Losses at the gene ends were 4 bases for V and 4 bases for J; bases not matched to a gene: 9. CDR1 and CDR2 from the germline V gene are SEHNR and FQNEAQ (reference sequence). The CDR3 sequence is CASSSGRTGPNQPQHF. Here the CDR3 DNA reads TGTGCCAGCAGCTCGGGGAGGACAGGGCCTAATCAGCCCCAGCATTTT. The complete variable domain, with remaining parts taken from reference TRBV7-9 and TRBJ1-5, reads DTGVSQNPRHKITKRGQNVTFRCDPISEHNRLYWYRQTLGQGPEFLTYFQNEAQLEKSRLLSDRFSAERPKGSFSTLEIQRTEQGDSAMYLCASSSGRTGPNQPQHFGDGTRLSIL.

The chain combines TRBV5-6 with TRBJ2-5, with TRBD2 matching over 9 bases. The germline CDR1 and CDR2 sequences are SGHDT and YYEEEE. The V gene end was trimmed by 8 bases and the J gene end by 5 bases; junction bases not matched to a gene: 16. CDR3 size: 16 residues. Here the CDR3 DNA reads TGTGCCAGACCCCGGAGCTTAGCGGGAGCTTTGGAGACCCAGTACTTC. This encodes CARPRSLAGALETQYF.

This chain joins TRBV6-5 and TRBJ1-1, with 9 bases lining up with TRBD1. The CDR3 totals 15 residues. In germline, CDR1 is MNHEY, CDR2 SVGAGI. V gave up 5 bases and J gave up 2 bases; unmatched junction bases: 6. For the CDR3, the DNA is TGTGCCAGCAGTACTCGACAGGGGGTAAACACTGAAGCTTTCTTT. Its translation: CASSTRQGVNTEAFF.

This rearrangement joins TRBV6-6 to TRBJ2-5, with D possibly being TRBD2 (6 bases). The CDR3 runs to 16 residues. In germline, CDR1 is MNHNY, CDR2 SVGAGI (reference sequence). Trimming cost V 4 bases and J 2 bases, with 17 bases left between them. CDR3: CASSSSFSGNQETQYF. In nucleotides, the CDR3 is TGTGCCAGCAGTTCCTCATTTAGCGGAAATCAAGAGACCCAGTACTTC.

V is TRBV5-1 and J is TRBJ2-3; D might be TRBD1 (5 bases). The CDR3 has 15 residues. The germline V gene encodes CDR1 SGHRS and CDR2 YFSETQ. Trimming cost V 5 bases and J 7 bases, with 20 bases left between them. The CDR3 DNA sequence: TGCGCCAGCAGACCAGGGAATCCGCAAACACATACGCAGTATTTT. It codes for CASRPGNPQTHTQYF.

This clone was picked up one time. CDR3 DNA sequence: TGTGCCAGCAGCTCGGACAGGAACTATGGCTACACCTTC. Translation: CASSSDRNYGYTF. The V and J genes are TRBV13 and TRBJ1-2; 7 positions agree with TRBD1. V lost 4 bases, J lost 2 bases, and 1 base stayed unmatched. This CDR3 contains 13 residues. Germline V gene sequence: CDR1 PRHDT, CDR2 FYEKMQ (reference sequence).

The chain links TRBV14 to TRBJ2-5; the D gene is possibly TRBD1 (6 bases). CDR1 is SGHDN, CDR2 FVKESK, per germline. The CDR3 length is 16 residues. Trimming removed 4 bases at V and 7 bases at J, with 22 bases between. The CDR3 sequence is CASSPRTGPLGGTQYF. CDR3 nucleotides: TGTGCCAGCAGCCCGCGAACAGGGCCTTTAGGAGGGACCCAGTACTTC.

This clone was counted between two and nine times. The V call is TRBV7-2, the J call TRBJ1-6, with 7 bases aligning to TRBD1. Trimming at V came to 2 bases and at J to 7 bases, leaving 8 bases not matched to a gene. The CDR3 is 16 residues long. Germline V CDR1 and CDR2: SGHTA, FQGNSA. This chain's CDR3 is CASSLFFGTANSPLHF. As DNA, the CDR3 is TGTGCCAGCAGCTTATTTTTCGGGACAGCCAATTCACCCCTCCACTTT.

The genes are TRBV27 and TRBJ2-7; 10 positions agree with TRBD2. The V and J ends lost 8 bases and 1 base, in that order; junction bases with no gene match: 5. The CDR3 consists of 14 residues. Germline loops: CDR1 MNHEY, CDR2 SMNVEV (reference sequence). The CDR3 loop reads CASLPSGGSYEQYF. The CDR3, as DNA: TGTGCCAGCTTGCCTAGCGGGGGATCCTACGAGCAGTACTTC.

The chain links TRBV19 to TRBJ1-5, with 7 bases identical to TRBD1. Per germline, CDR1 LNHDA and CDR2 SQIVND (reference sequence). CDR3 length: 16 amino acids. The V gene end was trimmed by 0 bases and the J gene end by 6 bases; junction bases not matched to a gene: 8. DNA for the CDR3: TGTGCCAGTAGTATAGATCCGACAGGGTTGGGTCAGCCCCAGCATTTT. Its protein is CASSIDPTGLGQPQHF.

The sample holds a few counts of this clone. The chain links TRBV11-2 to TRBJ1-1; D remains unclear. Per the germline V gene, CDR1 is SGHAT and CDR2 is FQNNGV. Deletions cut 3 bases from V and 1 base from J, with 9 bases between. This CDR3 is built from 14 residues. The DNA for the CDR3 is TGTGCCAGCAGCTTTACTGGAGGGAACACTGAAGCTTTCTTT. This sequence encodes CASSFTGGNTEAFF.

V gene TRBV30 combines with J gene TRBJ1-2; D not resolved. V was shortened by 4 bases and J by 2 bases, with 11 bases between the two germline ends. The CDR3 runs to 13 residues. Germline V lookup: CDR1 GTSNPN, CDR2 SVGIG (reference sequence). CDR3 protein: CAWTGSVNYGYTF. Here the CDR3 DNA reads TGTGCCTGGACCGGCAGCGTAAACTATGGCTACACCTTC.

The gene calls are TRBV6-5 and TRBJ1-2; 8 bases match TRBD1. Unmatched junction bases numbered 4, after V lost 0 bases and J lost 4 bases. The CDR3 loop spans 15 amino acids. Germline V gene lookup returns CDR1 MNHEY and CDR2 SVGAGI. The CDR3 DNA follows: TGTGCCAGCAGTTACTCGGGACAGGTCTTCTATGGCTACACCTTC. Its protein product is CASSYSGQVFYGYTF.

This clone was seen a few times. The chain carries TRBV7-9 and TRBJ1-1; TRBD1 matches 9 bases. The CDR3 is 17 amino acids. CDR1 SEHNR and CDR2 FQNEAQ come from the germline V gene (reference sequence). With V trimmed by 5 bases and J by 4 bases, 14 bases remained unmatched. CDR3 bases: TGTGCCAGCAGCAATAGGGACAGGGAGGGCGCAGGCACTGAAGCTTTCTTT. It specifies CASSNRDREGAGTEAFF.

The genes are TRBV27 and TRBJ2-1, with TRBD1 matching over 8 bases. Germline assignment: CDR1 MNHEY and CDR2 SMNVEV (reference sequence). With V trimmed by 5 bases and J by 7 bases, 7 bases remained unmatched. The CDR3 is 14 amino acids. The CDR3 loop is CASSPGGSVNEQFF. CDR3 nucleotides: TGTGCCAGCAGTCCAGGGGGCTCCGTGAATGAGCAGTTCTTC.

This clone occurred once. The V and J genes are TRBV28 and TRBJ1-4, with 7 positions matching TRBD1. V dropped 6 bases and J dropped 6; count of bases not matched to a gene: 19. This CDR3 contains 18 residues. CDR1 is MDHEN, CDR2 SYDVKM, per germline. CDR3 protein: CASSPGWDRDRPYEKLFF. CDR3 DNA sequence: TGTGCCAGCAGCCCTGGTTGGGATAGGGACAGACCTTATGAAAAACTGTTTTTT.

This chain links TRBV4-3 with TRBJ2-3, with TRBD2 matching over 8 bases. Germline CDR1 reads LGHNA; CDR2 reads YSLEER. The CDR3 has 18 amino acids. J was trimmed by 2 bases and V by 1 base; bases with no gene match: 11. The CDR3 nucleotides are TGCGCCAGCAGCCAAGTGTACAGCGGGAGATGGACCACAGATACGCAGTATTTT. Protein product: CASSQVYSGRWTTDTQYF.

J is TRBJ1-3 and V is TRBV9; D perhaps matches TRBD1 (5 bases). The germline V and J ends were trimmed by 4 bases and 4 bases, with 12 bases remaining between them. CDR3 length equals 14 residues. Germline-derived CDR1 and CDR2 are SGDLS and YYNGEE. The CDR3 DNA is TGTGCCAGCAGCTCACTCGGGGGAGGAAACACCATATATTTT. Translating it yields CASSSLGGGNTIYF.

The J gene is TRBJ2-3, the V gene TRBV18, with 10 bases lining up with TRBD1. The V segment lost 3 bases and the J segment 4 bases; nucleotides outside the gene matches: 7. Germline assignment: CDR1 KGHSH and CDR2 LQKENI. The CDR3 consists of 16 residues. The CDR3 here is CASSPPLGQGADTQYF. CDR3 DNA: TGTGCCAGCTCACCCCCGTTAGGACAGGGGGCAGATACGCAGTATTTT.

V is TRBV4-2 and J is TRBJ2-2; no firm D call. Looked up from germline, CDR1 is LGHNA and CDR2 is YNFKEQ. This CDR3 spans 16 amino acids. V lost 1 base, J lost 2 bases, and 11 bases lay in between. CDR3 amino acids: CASSQGSGYNTGELFF. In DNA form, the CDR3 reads TGTGCCAGCAGCCAAGGGTCGGGTTATAACACCGGGGAGCTGTTTTTT.

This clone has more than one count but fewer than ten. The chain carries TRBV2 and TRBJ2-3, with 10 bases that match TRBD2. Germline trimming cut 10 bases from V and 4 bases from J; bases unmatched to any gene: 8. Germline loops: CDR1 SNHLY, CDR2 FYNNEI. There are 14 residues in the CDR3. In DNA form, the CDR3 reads TGTGCCAACAAACCGGGACTAGCGTCAGATACGCAGTATTTT. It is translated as CANKPGLASDTQYF.